A single TCR beta chain is shown here with its context. Antigen unknown. The source of the sample is a study of CXCR3-negative and CXCR3-positive naive CD8 T cells. Whole-study findings and limits: Researchers reported similar TRBV-TRBJ usage in naive CXCR3-negative and CXCR3-positive cells, though memory differed. Hydrophobicity was higher for TRB CDR3s found in CXCR3-positive naive cells than in CXCR3-negative naive cells. From TRB CDR3 properties, TCR strength was inferred; surface CD5 did not differ between naive subsets.

The sorter processed each CD8+ T cell subset in triplicate at some 330,000 cells apiece. Phenotypically, naive CD8+ T cells corresponded to CD45RO-CCR7+CD27+CD95-. The TRB libraries of cDNA were built by UMI-labeled 5' RACE. TCRdb re-called the 5' RACE reads, yielding one record per CDR3 amino acid sequence without DNA. The ten most abundant clones cover less than 0.65% of a sample with 50,000 to 70,000 distinct CDR3 sequences. This CDR3 has 16 residues. Germline values: CDR1 MNHNY, CDR2 SVGAGI (reference sequence). The gene calls are TRBV6-6 and TRBJ2-7. Material for sequencing was naive CXCR3+ CD8+ T cells from blood. Subset reported: CD45RO-CCR7+CD27+CD95- naive CD8+ T cells expressing CXCR3 (TNR3+). This clonotype was sampled from a human donor in good health. Some clones in this sample may be carry-over from other donors' samples. CDR3 loop: CASSYSSPSDDYEQYF.